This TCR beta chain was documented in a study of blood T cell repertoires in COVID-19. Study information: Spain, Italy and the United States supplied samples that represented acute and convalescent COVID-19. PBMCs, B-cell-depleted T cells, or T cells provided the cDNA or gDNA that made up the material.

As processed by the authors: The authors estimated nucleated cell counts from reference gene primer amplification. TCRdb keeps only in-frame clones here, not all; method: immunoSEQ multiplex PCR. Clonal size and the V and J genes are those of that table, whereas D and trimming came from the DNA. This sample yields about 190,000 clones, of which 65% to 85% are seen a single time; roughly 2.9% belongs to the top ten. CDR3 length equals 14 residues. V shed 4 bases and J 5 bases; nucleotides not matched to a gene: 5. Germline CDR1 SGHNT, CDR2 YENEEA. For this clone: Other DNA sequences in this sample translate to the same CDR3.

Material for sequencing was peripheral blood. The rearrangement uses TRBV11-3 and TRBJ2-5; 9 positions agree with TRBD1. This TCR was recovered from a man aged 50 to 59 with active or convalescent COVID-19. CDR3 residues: CASSSGQGGETQYF. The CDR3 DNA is TGTGCCAGCAGCTCGGGACAGGGTGGCGAGACCCAGTACTTC. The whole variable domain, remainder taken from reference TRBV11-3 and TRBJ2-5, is EAGVVQSPRYKIIEKKQPVAFWCNPISGHNTLYWYLQNLGQGPELLIRYENEEAVDDSQLPKDRFSAERLKGVDSTLKIQPAELGDSAVYLCASSSGQGGETQYFGPGTRLLVL.